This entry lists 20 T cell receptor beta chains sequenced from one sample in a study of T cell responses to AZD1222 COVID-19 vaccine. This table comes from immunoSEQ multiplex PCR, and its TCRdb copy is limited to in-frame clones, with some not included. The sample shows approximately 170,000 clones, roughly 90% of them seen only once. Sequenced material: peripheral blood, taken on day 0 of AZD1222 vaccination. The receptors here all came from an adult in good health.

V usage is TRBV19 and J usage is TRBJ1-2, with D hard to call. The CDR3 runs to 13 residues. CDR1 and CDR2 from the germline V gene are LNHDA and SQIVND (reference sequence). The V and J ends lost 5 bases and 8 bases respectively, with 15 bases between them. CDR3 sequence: CASSAWRAEGYTF. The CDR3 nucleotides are TGTGCCAGTAGTGCGTGGCGGGCGGAAGGCTACACCTTC.

The CDR3, as DNA: TGTGCCAGCAGTTTAAGGGCAGGGACAGAGACCCAGTACTTC. It codes for CASSLRAGTETQYF. The V gene is TRBV27, the J gene TRBJ2-5; either TRBD1 or TRBD2 may fit D (5 bases each). The CDR3 has 14 amino acids. Trimming took off 2 bases at V and 4 bases at J, with 11 bases between the two ends. CDR1 and CDR2 from the germline V gene are MNHEY and SMNVEV (reference sequence).

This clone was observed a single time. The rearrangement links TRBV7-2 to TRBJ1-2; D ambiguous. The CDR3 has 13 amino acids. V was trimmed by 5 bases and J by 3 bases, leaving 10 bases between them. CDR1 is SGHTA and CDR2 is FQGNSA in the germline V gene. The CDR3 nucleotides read TGTGCCAGCAGCGTTGGGTTGGACTATGGCTACACCTTC. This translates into CASSVGLDYGYTF.

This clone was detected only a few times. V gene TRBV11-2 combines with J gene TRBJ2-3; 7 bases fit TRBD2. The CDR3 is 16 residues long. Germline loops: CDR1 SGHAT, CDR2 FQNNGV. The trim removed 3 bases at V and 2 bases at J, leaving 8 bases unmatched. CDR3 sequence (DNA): TGTGCCAGCAGCTTTTCTCGCGGGGGATACACAGATACGCAGTATTTT. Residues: CASSFSRGGYTDTQYF.

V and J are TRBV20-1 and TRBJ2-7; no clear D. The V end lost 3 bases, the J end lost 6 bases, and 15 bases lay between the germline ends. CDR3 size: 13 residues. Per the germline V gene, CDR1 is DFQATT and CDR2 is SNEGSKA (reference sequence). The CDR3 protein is CSASGPSGLEQYF. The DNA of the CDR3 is TGCAGTGCTAGTGGTCCGAGTGGCCTCGAGCAGTACTTC.

CDR3 in amino acids: CASSEGGQFHTIYF. The DNA for the CDR3 is TGTGCCAGCAGTGAAGGGGGTCAGTTTCACACCATATATTTT. This chain joins TRBV2 and TRBJ1-3; D not certain. The V end lost 1 base, the J end lost 8 bases, and 12 bases lay between the germline ends. The CDR3 length is 14 residues. The V gene's germline CDR1 is SNHLY and CDR2 FYNNEI.

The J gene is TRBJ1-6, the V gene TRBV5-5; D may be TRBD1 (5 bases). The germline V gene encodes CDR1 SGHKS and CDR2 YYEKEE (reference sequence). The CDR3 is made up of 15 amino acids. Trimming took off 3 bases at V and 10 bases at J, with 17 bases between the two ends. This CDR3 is CASSYRDDSQSPLHF. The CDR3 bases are TGTGCCAGCAGCTACCGGGACGACAGTCAATCACCCCTCCACTTT.

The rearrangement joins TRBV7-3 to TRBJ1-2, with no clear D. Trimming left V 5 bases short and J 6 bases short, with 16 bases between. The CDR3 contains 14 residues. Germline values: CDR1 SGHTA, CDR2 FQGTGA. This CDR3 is CASSPSWTPDGYTF. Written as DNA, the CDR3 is TGTGCCAGCAGCCCCTCCTGGACTCCTGATGGCTACACCTTC.

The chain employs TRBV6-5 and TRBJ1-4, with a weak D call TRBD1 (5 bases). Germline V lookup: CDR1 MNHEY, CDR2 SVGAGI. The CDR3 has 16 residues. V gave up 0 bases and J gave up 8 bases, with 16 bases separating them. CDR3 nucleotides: TGTGCCAGCAGTTACTCGATATCGGGGGTCGGCGAAAAACTGTTTTTT. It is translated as CASSYSISGVGEKLFF.

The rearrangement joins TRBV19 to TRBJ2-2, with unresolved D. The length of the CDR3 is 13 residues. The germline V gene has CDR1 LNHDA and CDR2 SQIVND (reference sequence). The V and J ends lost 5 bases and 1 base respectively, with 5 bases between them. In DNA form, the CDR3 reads TGTGCCAGTAGTCGCGTGAACACCGGGGAGCTGTTTTTT. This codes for CASSRVNTGELFF. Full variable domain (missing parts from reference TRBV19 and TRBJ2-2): DGGITQSPKYLFRKEGQNVTLSCEQNLNHDAMYWYRQDPGQGLRLIYYSQIVNDFQKGDIAEGYSVSREKKESFPLTVTSAQKNPTAFYLCASSRVNTGELFFGEGSRLTVL.

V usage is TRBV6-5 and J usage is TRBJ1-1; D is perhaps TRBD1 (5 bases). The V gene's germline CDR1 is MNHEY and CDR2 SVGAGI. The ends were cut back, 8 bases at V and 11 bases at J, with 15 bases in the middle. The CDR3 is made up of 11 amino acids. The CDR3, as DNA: TGTGCCAGCGCCCTCGGGACGAGGGCTTTCTTT. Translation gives CASALGTRAFF.

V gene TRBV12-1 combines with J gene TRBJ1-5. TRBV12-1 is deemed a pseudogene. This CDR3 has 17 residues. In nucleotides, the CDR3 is TGTGCCAGCAGCTCGCCGGTATCCCTTTATAGCAATCAGCCCCAGCATTTT. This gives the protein CASSSPVSLYSNQPQHF.

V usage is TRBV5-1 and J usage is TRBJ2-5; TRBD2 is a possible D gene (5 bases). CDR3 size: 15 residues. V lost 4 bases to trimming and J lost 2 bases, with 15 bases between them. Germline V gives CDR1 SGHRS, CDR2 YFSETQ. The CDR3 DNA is TGCGCCAGCAGCCTGTTGGTGGGCGGGCAAGAGACCCAGTACTTC. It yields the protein CASSLLVGGQETQYF.

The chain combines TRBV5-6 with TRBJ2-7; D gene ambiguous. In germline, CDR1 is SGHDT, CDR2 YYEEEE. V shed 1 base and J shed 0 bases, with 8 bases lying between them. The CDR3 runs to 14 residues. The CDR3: CASSLYANSYEQYF. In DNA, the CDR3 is TGTGCCAGCAGCTTGTACGCCAACTCCTACGAGCAGTACTTC.

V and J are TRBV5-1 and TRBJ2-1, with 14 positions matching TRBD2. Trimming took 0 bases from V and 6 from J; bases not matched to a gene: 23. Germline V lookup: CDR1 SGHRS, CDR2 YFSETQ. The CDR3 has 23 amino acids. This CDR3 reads CASSLASGAGGLAGVRSGNEQFF. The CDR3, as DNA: TGCGCCAGCAGCTTGGCGTCGGGAGCTGGGGGACTAGCGGGAGTAAGGTCGGGCAATGAGCAGTTCTTC.

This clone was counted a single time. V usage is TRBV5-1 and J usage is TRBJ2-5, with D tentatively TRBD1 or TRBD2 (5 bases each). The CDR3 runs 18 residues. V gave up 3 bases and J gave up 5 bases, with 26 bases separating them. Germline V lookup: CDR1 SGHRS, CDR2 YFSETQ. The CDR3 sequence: CASSYNGLGGGGRETQYF. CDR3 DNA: TGCGCCAGCAGCTACAACGGCCTTGGTGGGGGTGGAAGGGAGACCCAGTACTTC.

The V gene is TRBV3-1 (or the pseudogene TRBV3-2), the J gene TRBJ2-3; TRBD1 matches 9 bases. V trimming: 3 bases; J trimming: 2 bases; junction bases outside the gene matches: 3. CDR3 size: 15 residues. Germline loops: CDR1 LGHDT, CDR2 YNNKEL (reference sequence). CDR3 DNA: TGTGCCAGCAGCCAGAGGGACAGGGTCACAGATACGCAGTATTTT. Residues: CASSQRDRVTDTQYF.

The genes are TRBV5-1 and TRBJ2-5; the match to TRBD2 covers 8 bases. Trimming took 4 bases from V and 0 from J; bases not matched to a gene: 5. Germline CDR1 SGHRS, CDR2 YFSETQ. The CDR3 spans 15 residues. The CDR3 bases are TGCGCCAGCAGCGGTAGCGGGATGTACCAAGAGACCCAGTACTTC. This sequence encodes CASSGSGMYQETQYF.

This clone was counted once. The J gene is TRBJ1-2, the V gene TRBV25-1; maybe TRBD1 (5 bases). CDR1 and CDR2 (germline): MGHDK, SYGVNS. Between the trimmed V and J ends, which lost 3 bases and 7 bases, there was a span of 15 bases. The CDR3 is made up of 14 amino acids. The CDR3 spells CASSESSRVSGYTF. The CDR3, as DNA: TGTGCCAGCAGTGAGTCGAGCAGGGTGAGTGGCTACACCTTC.

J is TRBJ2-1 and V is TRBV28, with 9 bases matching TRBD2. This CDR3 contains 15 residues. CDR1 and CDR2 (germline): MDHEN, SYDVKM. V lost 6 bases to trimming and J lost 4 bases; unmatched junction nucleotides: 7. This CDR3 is CASRGGTSYYNEQFF. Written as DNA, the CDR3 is TGTGCCAGCAGGGGTGGGACTAGCTATTACAATGAGCAGTTCTTC. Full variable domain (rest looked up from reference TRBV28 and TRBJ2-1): DVKVTQSSRYLVKRTGEKVFLECVQDMDHENMFWYRQDPGLGLRLIYFSYDVKMKEKGDIPEGYSVSREKKERFSLILESASTNQTSMYLCASRGGTSYYNEQFFGPGTRLTVL.